This section outlines one T cell receptor (beta chain) sequence together with its context. The CDR3 is 13 residues long. V gave up 7 bases and J gave up 1 base, with 14 bases separating them. CDR1 and CDR2 from the germline V gene are SQVTM and ANQGSEA. These data are taken from a study of shared clonotypes between healthy human individuals. Splitting of each subset's genomic DNA was done evenly across several immunoSEQ plates. Per the original data handling: Sequence data from immunoSEQ were junction-only and lacked quality scores; consequently, filtering differed. Data came from immunoSEQ multiplex PCR; TCRdb stores just in-frame clones and leaves some out. V, J and clone size are taken as reported in that table, and D and trimming were inferred from the DNA itself. The sample lists roughly 2.2 million clones; 85% to 95% were seen once.

Sequenced material: naive CD4+ T cells from PBMCs. The subset here: CD45RA+ positively selected. The chain joins TRBV29-1 to TRBJ2-7; tentatively, D is TRBD1 or TRBD2 (6 bases each). This clonotype was sampled from a man younger than 35 in good health. Some clones in this sample may be carry-over from other donors' samples. CDR3: CSARGRVSYEQYF. The CDR3 DNA reads TGCAGCGCCCGGGGGCGAGTTTCCTACGAGCAGTACTTC.